The next 15 T cell receptor beta chains were all read from a single sample in a study of beta chain features in type 1 diabetes. Expressed TCRB transcripts were sequenced because the isolated RNA had all been reverse transcribed beforehand. Libraries were prepared by immunoSEQ multiplex PCR; TCRdb keeps only in-frame clonotypes and omits some of them. Of about 620,000 clones listed, roughly 16% are singletons. Specimen: naive CD4+ T cells from blood. The source of these receptors is a man aged 18 to 30 in good health.

In its sample, this clone was seen a few times. The V gene is TRBV10-3, the J gene TRBJ1-1, with TRBD1 as a possible D gene (5 bases). CDR3 length: 14 amino acids. Deletions cut 7 bases from V and 3 bases from J, with 15 bases between. The germline V gene encodes CDR1 ENHRY and CDR2 SYGVKD. The CDR3 spells CAITSLRGHTEAFF. Here the CDR3 DNA reads TGTGCCATCACCAGCCTTCGGGGCCACACTGAAGCTTTCTTT.

This clone was picked up a small number of times. This chain links TRBV10-3 with TRBJ2-1; 9 bases map to TRBD2. The length of the CDR3 is 15 residues. Trimming cost V 5 bases and J 9 bases; bases outside gene matches: 11. Germline V gives CDR1 ENHRY, CDR2 SYGVKD. CDR3 sequence reads: CAISPPGGRASEQFF. CDR3 DNA sequence: TGTGCCATCAGTCCCCCGGGCGGGAGGGCCAGTGAGCAGTTCTTC.

This clone has a handful of counts. This chain connects TRBV11-2 to TRBJ2-2, with D tentatively TRBD2 (6 bases). V lost 0 bases and J 4 bases, leaving 6 bases between the germline ends. CDR1 is SGHAT, CDR2 FQNNGV, per germline. The CDR3 loop spans 14 amino acids. CDR3 DNA: TGTGCCAGCAGCTTAGAGCGGGGCACCGGGGAGCTGTTTTTT. Translating gives CASSLERGTGELFF.

The chain combines TRBV28 with TRBJ2-7; D is undetermined. The CDR3 has 13 residues. The germline CDR1 and CDR2 sequences are MDHEN and SYDVKM. V dropped 5 bases and J dropped 6 bases, with 14 bases sitting between them. The CDR3, as DNA: TGTGCCAGCAGTCCCCCGAATCCCGGCGAGCAGTACTTC. It is translated as CASSPPNPGEQYF.

The gene calls are TRBV5-1 and TRBJ1-1; a weak D match, TRBD1 (6 bases). The germline gives CDR1 SGHRS, CDR2 YFSETQ. The CDR3 length is 15 residues. The ends were cut back, 4 bases at V and 6 bases at J, with 19 bases in the middle. CDR3 in DNA: TGCGCCAGCAGCCACGGGGCTGGACAGTCGGCTGAAGCTTTCTTT. Protein: CASSHGAGQSAEAFF.

J is TRBJ1-2 and V is TRBV9, with D tentatively TRBD1 (5 bases). This CDR3 comprises 13 residues. Trimming left V 3 bases short and J 8 bases short, with 14 bases between. In germline, CDR1 is SGDLS, CDR2 YYNGEE. In nucleotides, the CDR3 is TGTGCCAGCAGCGGACAGCCCGAGGGGGGCTACACCTTC. This translates into CASSGQPEGGYTF.

CDR3 in DNA: TGTGCCAGCTCACCTCTCAGGGGGCAAGAGACCCAGTACTTC. It encodes CASSPLRGQETQYF. This chain uses TRBV18 with TRBJ2-5; 7 bases line up with TRBD1. The CDR3 is 14 amino acids. Unmatched junction bases numbered 3, after V lost 3 bases and J lost 2 bases. The germline gives CDR1 KGHSH, CDR2 LQKENI.

This clone was detected only a few times. The chain links TRBV7-2 to TRBJ1-5, with 7 bases aligning to TRBD1. This CDR3 is built from 18 residues. The germline V gene encodes CDR1 SGHTA and CDR2 FQGNSA. Trimming cost V 3 bases and J 2 bases; bases outside gene matches: 13. The CDR3 sequence is CASSFRTGGNFGNQPQHF. DNA for the CDR3: TGTGCCAGCAGCTTCCGGACAGGCGGGAATTTTGGCAATCAGCCCCAGCATTTT.

This clone occurred a few times. CDR3 protein: CASSSRVGGTDTQYF. In DNA form, the CDR3 reads TGTGCCAGCAGCTCCAGGGTCGGCGGCACAGATACGCAGTATTTT. The chain carries TRBV5-4 and TRBJ2-3; D is perhaps TRBD1 (5 bases). V lost 3 bases, J lost 1 base, and 12 bases lay in between. Germline V gives CDR1 SGHNT, CDR2 YYREEE (reference sequence). The CDR3 sequence is 15 residues long.

This clone showed up just a few times. Here the CDR3 DNA reads TGTGCCAGCAGTTTAGGAGGGGCCCAGCCCCAGCATTTT. Translating it yields CASSLGGAQPQHF. The chain uses TRBV27 and TRBJ1-5, with D perhaps TRBD1 (5 bases). The germline gives CDR1 MNHEY, CDR2 SMNVEV (reference sequence). With 2 bases removed from V and 7 bases from J, the gap between germline ends came to 9 bases. The CDR3 consists of 13 residues.

The V and J genes are TRBV9 and TRBJ2-1; a possible D gene is TRBD2 (5 bases). V lost 3 bases, J lost 4 bases, and 26 bases lay in between. This CDR3 comprises 19 residues. Looked up from germline, CDR1 is SGDLS and CDR2 is YYNGEE. CDR3 sequence (DNA): TGTGCCAGCAGCGACCGCGGCCTACCGGGCCATTCGGGATACAATGAGCAGTTCTTC. The encoded protein is CASSDRGLPGHSGYNEQFF.

The rearrangement uses TRBV10-3 and TRBJ1-3; D not resolved. The CDR3 covers 16 residues. Germline loops: CDR1 ENHRY, CDR2 SYGVKD. The V gene lost 0 bases and the J gene lost 2 bases, with 11 bases spanning the gap. The CDR3 reads CAISESHGRTGNTIYF. Here the CDR3 DNA reads TGTGCCATCAGTGAGTCCCACGGGCGGACTGGAAACACCATATATTTT.

The V call is TRBV19, the J call TRBJ2-7; D unresolved. There are 11 residues in the CDR3. V gave up 8 bases and J gave up 7 bases, with 12 bases separating them. Germline CDR1 and CDR2: LNHDA and SQIVND (reference sequence). Here the CDR3 DNA reads TGTGCCAGTGCCCCGCCTCCTGAGCAGTACTTC. This translates into CASAPPPEQYF.

This clone was recorded a few times. The V gene is TRBV5-1, the J gene TRBJ1-1; D gene ambiguous. V was clipped by 0 bases and J by 10 bases, with 13 bases between them. The CDR3 extends over 13 amino acids. From germline, CDR1 is SGHRS and CDR2 YFSETQ. The CDR3 nucleotides read TGCGCCAGCAGCTTGGCGGGCAGCCTTGCAGCTTTCTTT. Translated: CASSLAGSLAAFF.

The chain is built from TRBV9 and TRBJ2-1; 12 bases match TRBD2. V lost 2 bases, J lost 8 bases, and 17 bases stayed unmatched. Germline CDR1 is SGDLS and CDR2 is YYNGEE. There are 19 residues in the CDR3. The CDR3: CASSVPKRAGTSGWDEQFF. In DNA form, the CDR3 reads TGTGCCAGCAGCGTTCCCAAACGGGCCGGGACTAGCGGGTGGGATGAGCAGTTCTTC. Looking up the rest from reference TRBV9 and TRBJ2-1 gives the full variable domain: DSGVTQTPKHLITATGQRVTLRCSPRSGDLSVYWYQQSLDQGLQFLIQYYNGEERAKGNILERFSAQQFPDLHSELNLSSLELGDSALYFCASSVPKRAGTSGWDEQFFGPGTRLTVL.